One and the same sample provided the 28 T cell receptor beta chains below, sequenced in a study of tumor-infiltrating lymphocytes in primary liver carcinoma. The authors made TCR beta cDNA from approximately 490 ng total RNA with a constant-region primer. Researchers made the TCR beta libraries by running three nested multiplex PCR rounds with slightly modified ARM-PCR. Forward primers for TRBV1-TRBV30 and a C-beta reverse primer served the first two PCR rounds, at around 9 cycles each. TCRdb redid the calling of the multiplex PCR reads with MiXCR, one entry per CDR3 protein. The data show about 320,000 distinct CDR3 sequences, about three fifths seen once. Unsorted whole blood supplied the blood RNA, and germline DNA was isolated too. The sequencing sample was made of peripheral blood. The source is a woman younger than 45 with primary liver carcinoma and hepatitis B virus infection.

About this clonotype itself: At one boundary the junction diverges from the germline segment, which might be a read error. V and J are TRBV6-5 and TRBJ2-5; a possible D gene is TRBD2 (7 bases). CDR3 size: 16 residues. From germline, CDR1 is MNHEY and CDR2 SVGAGI. The CDR3 region has the DNA TGTGCCAGCAGTTCCCCGGACAGTCTAAGGCGGGGGACCCAGCACTTC. Translating gives CASSSPDSLRRGTQHF.

This clonotype was found a few times. The CDR3 DNA is TGTGCCAGCAGGTCACAGGGGGTCGACGAGCAGTACTTC. Protein: CASRSQGVDEQYF. The chain couples TRBV6-6 to TRBJ2-7; 8 bases align to TRBD1. CDR1 MNHNY and CDR2 SVGAGI come from the germline V gene (reference sequence). The CDR3 covers 13 residues. Unmatched junction bases numbered 6, after V lost 6 bases and J lost 5 bases.

With respect to this clonotype: A much larger clone lies a single base off, so this may be a read error. This chain links TRBV29-1 with TRBJ2-1; 7 bases align to TRBD2. This CDR3 region has 15 residues. Germline V gives CDR1 SQVTM, CDR2 ANQGSEA. CDR3 coding DNA: TGCAGCGTAGACCTTGGGAGGGGTTCCTACAATGAGCCGTTCTTC. Amino acid sequence: CSVDLGRGSYNEPFF.

This chain uses TRBV19 with TRBJ2-1; D not certain. Germline CDR1 and CDR2: LNHDA and SQIVND (reference sequence). V was clipped by 5 bases and J by 7 bases, with 21 bases between them. The CDR3 is 16 amino acids. The CDR3 nucleotides are TGTGCCAGTAGTCTTCGGGTCCCAAGCTATGGGAATGAGCAGTTCTTC. Encoded protein: CASSLRVPSYGNEQFF. Full variable domain (rest looked up from reference TRBV19 and TRBJ2-1): DGGITQSPKYLFRKEGQNVTLSCEQNLNHDAMYWYRQDPGQGLRLIYYSQIVNDFQKGDIAEGYSVSREKKESFPLTVTSAQKNPTAFYLCASSLRVPSYGNEQFFGPGTRLTVL.

Comment on this clonotype: A much larger clone lies a single base off, so this may be a read error. The gene calls are TRBV29-1 and TRBJ1-1; possible D gene TRBD1, 6 bases. CDR1 SQVTM and CDR2 ANQGSEA come from the germline V gene. The CDR3 covers 10 residues. The CDR3 region has the DNA TGCAGCTCGGGGGACACTGAAGCTCTCTTT. Encoded protein: CSSGDTEALF.

The V gene is TRBV4-3, the J gene TRBJ2-2; 7 bases line up with TRBD1. The germline V gene has CDR1 LGHNA and CDR2 YSLEER. V lost 7 bases to trimming and J lost 5 bases; unmatched junction nucleotides: 4. The CDR3 has 13 amino acids. The CDR3 DNA is TGCGCCAGCATCACCAGGGGGACCGGGGAGCTGTTTTTT. This codes for CASITRGTGELFF.

Concerning this clonotype itself: A read error may account for a junction end that differs from germline. This chain connects TRBV14 to TRBJ1-2; no clear D. The CDR3 spans 14 residues. Looked up from germline, CDR1 is SGHDN and CDR2 is FVKESK. The CDR3 coding sequence is TGTGCCAGCAGCCAAGATTCGCCGGCTTATGACTACACCTTC. This codes for CASSQDSPAYDYTF.

The V call is TRBV6-5, the J call TRBJ2-7, with TRBD1 matching over 8 bases. V lost 9 bases and J lost 3; bases outside the gene matches: 10. Germline lookup yields CDR1 MNHEY and CDR2 SVGAGI. The CDR3 totals 14 residues. The CDR3 region is CASSVGTGRYEQYF. DNA of the CDR3: TGTGCCAGTAGTGTCGGGACAGGACGCTACGAGCAGTACTTC.

The chain joins TRBV28 to TRBJ2-3, with TRBD1 matching 8 bases. The CDR3 consists of 17 residues. V lost 7 bases and J lost 3; bases outside the gene matches: 15. Germline V CDR1 and CDR2: MDHEN, SYDVKM. The CDR3 reads CASKHAGQVQWTDTQYF. DNA of the CDR3: TGTGCCAGCAAGCACGCGGGACAGGTACAATGGACAGATACGCAGTATTTT. Based on the CDR3 plus reference TRBV28 and TRBJ2-3, the full variable domain is DVKVTQSSRYLVKRTGEKVFLECVQDMDHENMFWYRQDPGLGLRLIYFSYDVKMKEKGDIPEGYSVSREKKERFSLILESASTNQTSMYLCASKHAGQVQWTDTQYFGPGTRLTVL.

Regarding this clonotype: One end of the junction varies from germline; a read error may be responsible. V gene TRBV29-1 combines with J gene TRBJ2-2, with 8 positions matching TRBD1. Germline V gives CDR1 SQVTM, CDR2 ANQGSEA. The CDR3 sequence is 13 residues long. CDR3 in amino acids: CSAQGANTGEPFF. The CDR3 DNA follows: TGCAGCGCTCAGGGGGCAAACACCGGGGAGCCGTTTTTT.

A word on this clonotype: It may be a read error: a sequence one base away is much more abundant. The V and J genes are TRBV4-2 and TRBJ2-1, with D perhaps being TRBD1 or TRBD2 (5 bases each). This CDR3 comprises 16 residues. V lost 8 bases and J 7 bases, leaving 24 bases between the germline ends. CDR1 LGHNA and CDR2 YNFKEQ come from the germline V gene. CDR3 sequence reads: CASGLLMRAEGNEQFF. CDR3 in DNA: TGTGCCAGCGGCCTCCTAATGCGAGCTGAGGGGAATGAGCAGTTCTTC.

Only a few counts were recorded for this clonotype. The chain couples TRBV6-4 to TRBJ1-6; the match to TRBD1 covers 9 bases. The CDR3 totals 17 residues. From germline, CDR1 is MRHNA and CDR2 SNTAGT. V was clipped by 1 base and J by 13 bases; unmatched bases: 14. In DNA, the CDR3 is TGTGCCAGCAGTGACTTCTCGGACAGGGGACCAACCTCGCCCCTCCACTTT. Protein product: CASSDFSDRGPTSPLHF.

Worth noting for this clonotype: No conserved phenylalanine or tryptophan is present at the end of the CDR3, so a read error is the likely explanation. The chain combines TRBV6-2 or TRBV6-3 with TRBJ2-5, with TRBD2 identical over 9 bases. Germline V CDR1 and CDR2: MNHEY, SVGEGT. This CDR3 is built from 13 residues. The CDR3 region is CVSSSGLANTQYS. DNA of the CDR3: TGTGTCAGCAGTTCCGGACTAGCGAACACCCAGTACTCC.

This clonotype was observed many times. This chain uses TRBV12-3 or TRBV12-4 with TRBJ2-6; 9 nucleotides agree with TRBD1. The CDR3 runs 17 residues. J lost 1 base, V lost 5 bases, and 6 bases had no gene match. CDR3 region: CASSPGTGLSGANVLTF. CDR3 nucleotide sequence: TGTGCCAGCAGTCCCGGGACAGGGTTGTCTGGGGCCAACGTCCTGACTTTC.

This chain connects TRBV7-9 to TRBJ1-5; 7 positions agree with TRBD1. CDR3 size: 15 residues. Losses at the gene ends were 5 bases for V and 2 bases for J; bases not matched to a gene: 6. Germline CDR1 reads SEHNR; CDR2 reads FQNEAQ (reference sequence). Written as DNA, the CDR3 is TGTGCCAGCAGCATACAGGGGAGGGGCAATCAGCCCCAGCATTTT. Its protein is CASSIQGRGNQPQHF.

This clonotype was detected ten times or more. The chain has TRBV5-5 and TRBJ2-7; possible D gene TRBD1, 5 bases. With 4 bases removed from V and 2 bases from J, the gap between germline ends came to 13 bases. CDR3 size: 14 residues. Germline CDR1 reads SGHKS; CDR2 reads YYEKEE (reference sequence). The CDR3 DNA reads TGTGCCAGCAGCAAAGACAGACTTACCTACGAGCAGTACTTC. It encodes CASSKDRLTYEQYF.

For this clonotype: One base away lies a much larger clone, so this may be a sequencing read error. V gene TRBV6-5 combines with J gene TRBJ1-1, with D uncertain. CDR1 MNHEY and CDR2 SVGAGI come from the germline V gene. This CDR3 has 15 residues. This CDR3 reads CASSYSRLRRAEALF. The CDR3 DNA reads TGTGCCAGCAGTTACTCGAGACTCCGGAGGGCTGAAGCTTTATTT.

The gene calls are TRBV9 and TRBJ2-1, with D possibly TRBD2 on 5 matching bases. Trimming pared 3 bases from V and 5 bases from J, leaving 15 bases between. This CDR3 contains 15 residues. CDR1 SGDLS and CDR2 YYNGEE come from the germline V gene. The CDR3: CASSDRASRNNEQFF. CDR3 bases: TGTGCCAGCAGCGACCGGGCTAGCAGGAACAATGAGCAGTTCTTC.

Notes on this clonotype: Its ends do not fully match the called genes, so a read error is possible. This chain joins TRBV29-1 and TRBJ1-1, with D hard to call. The germline gives CDR1 SQVTM, CDR2 ANQGSEA. The CDR3 totals 14 residues. The CDR3 sequence is CSVDPARRYTEAFF. Here the CDR3 DNA reads TGCAGTGTTGACCCAGCCCGCCGGTACACTGAAGCTTTCTTT.

Ten or more counts support this clonotype. This chain uses TRBV4-2 with TRBJ2-1, with D unclear. The length of the CDR3 is 16 residues. Trimming pared 3 bases from V and 0 bases from J, leaving 12 bases between. Germline loops: CDR1 LGHNA, CDR2 YNFKEQ. The CDR3 region has the DNA TGTGCCAGCAGCCATCCAGGACGAAGCTCCTACAATGAGCAGTTCTTC. It encodes CASSHPGRSSYNEQFF.

This clonotype showed up many times. The chain combines TRBV12-3 or TRBV12-4 with TRBJ2-1; D remains unclear. The V end was cut by 3 bases, the J end by 5 bases, with 14 bases between. The CDR3 contains 15 residues. The CDR3: CASSLANLVDNEQFF. DNA of the CDR3: TGTGCCAGCAGTTTGGCGAACTTGGTGGACAATGAGCAGTTCTTC.

This chain connects TRBV19 to TRBJ2-3; 9 positions agree with TRBD2. The CDR3 contains 15 residues. V lost 6 bases and J lost 6; bases outside the gene matches: 10. Looked up from germline, CDR1 is LNHDA and CDR2 is SQIVND (reference sequence). The CDR3 sequence: CASRPRDGLADTQYF. DNA of the CDR3: TGTGCCAGTAGACCCCGGGACGGACTAGCGGATACGCAGTATTTT.

This clonotype appeared a few times. CDR3 nucleotide sequence: TGTGCCAGCAAGCGCCGGGGAGAGCAGTACTTC. Translating it yields CASKRRGEQYF. The chain combines TRBV6-5 with TRBJ2-7; D is possibly TRBD2 (5 bases). This CDR3 has 11 residues. Germline V gene lookup returns CDR1 MNHEY and CDR2 SVGAGI. Trimming stripped 7 bases from V and 7 bases from J, with 11 bases between.

Comments on this clonotype: This clone may be a read error of a much larger clone one base away. The V and J genes are TRBV11-2 and TRBJ2-7; possibly TRBD2 for D (6 bases). Trimming left V 3 bases short and J 10 bases short, with 13 bases between. The germline CDR1 and CDR2 sequences are SGHAT and FQNNGV. The CDR3 is made up of 12 amino acids. In DNA form, the CDR3 reads TGTGCCAGCAGCTTGCCGGGAGATAAACAGTACTTC. Translation: CASSLPGDKQYF. Supplemented by reference TRBV11-2 and TRBJ2-7, the full variable domain reads EAGVAQSPRYKIIEKRQSVAFWCNPISGHATLYWYQQILGQGPKLLIQFQNNGVVDDSQLPKDRFSAERLKGVDSTLKIQPAKLEDSAVYLCASSLPGDKQYFGPGTRLTVT.

This clonotype was recorded a few times. The rearrangement joins TRBV12-3 or TRBV12-4 to TRBJ1-2, with TRBD1 as a possible D gene (5 bases). CDR3 length: 15 amino acids. Trimming cost V 4 bases and J 0 bases, with 12 bases left between them. CDR3 coding DNA: TGTGCCAGCAGTTGGGGGGGACGGACTAACTATGGCTACACCTTC. It specifies CASSWGGRTNYGYTF.

In this sample, this clonotype turned up once. The V and J genes are TRBV6-5 and TRBJ2-1; 7 bases align to TRBD2. The end of the DNA fits TRBJ2-7 better, so the J call may be wrong. This CDR3 has 16 amino acids. Germline V gene lookup returns CDR1 MNHEY and CDR2 SVGAGI. The CDR3 nucleotides read TGTGCCAGCAGTGATCCGGGCGGGAGTTTCAGAGATGAGCAGTACTTC. It translates to CASSDPGGSFRDEQYF.

This clonotype was found many times. V gene TRBV4-3 combines with J gene TRBJ2-4, with TRBD2 as a possible D gene (5 bases). The CDR3 sequence is 15 residues long. V was shortened by 4 bases and J by 8 bases, with 18 bases between the two germline ends. Germline V lookup: CDR1 LGHNA, CDR2 YSLEER. In DNA form, the CDR3 reads TGCGCCAGCAGCCGACGGCGAGCGATGGAGGACATTCAGTACTTC. This translates into CASSRRRAMEDIQYF.

In this sample, this clonotype turned up a few times. The chain couples TRBV7-8 to TRBJ2-1; D might be TRBD1 or TRBD2, each matching 5 bases. Germline assignment: CDR1 SGHVS and CDR2 FQNEAQ. Trimming stripped 3 bases from V and 2 bases from J, with 14 bases between. The CDR3 spans 16 residues. Here the CDR3 DNA reads TGTGCCAGCAGCTTCCTGTGGGGGAATGCCTACAATGAGCAGTTCTTC. Encoded protein: CASSFLWGNAYNEQFF.